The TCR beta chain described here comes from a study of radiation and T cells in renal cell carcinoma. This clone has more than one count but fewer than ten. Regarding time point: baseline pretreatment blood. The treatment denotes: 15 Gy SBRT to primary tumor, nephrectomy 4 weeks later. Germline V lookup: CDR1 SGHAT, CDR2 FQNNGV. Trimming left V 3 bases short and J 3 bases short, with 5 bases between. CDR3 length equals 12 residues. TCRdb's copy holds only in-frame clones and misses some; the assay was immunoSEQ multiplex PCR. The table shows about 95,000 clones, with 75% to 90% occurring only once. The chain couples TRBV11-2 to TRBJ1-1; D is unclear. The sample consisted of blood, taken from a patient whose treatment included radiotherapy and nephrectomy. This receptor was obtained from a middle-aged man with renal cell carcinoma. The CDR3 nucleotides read TGTGCCAGCAGCTTTGCCGACACTGAAGCTTTCTTT. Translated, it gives CASSFADTEAFF. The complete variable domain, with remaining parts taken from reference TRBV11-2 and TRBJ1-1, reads EAGVAQSPRYKIIEKRQSVAFWCNPISGHATLYWYQQILGQGPKLLIQFQNNGVVDDSQLPKDRFSAERLKGVDSTLKIQPAKLEDSAVYLCASSFADTEAFFGQGTRLTVV.